The source of this T cell receptor beta chain is a study of T cell clonotyping in hematopoietic cell transplantation. General study findings and limits: Pathologically expanded recipient clonotypes increased progressively from day 30 to day 180 as diversity fell.

TCRdb's table, derived via immunoSEQ multiplex PCR, lists solely in-frame clones and lacks some. The repertoire holds about 4,900 clones, with around 85% as singletons. The CDR3 runs 13 residues. Trimming cost V 5 bases and J 2 bases, with 10 bases left between them. Germline V CDR1 and CDR2: SGHTA, FQGNSA. This clone was observed once. Its antigen is still unknown. The sample was peripheral blood mononuclear cells, taken 180 days after allogeneic stem cell transplant. The TCR originated in a male patient aged 55 to 70 who had an allogeneic stem cell transplant from an unrelated donor, so T cells may come from the graft donor. Some clones in this sample may be carry-over from other donors' samples. The chain combines TRBV7-2 with TRBJ2-7; tentatively, D is TRBD1 (5 bases). CDR3 nucleotides: TGTGCCAGCAGCACTCAGGGCCCCTACGAGCAGTACTTC. Translation gives CASSTQGPYEQYF.